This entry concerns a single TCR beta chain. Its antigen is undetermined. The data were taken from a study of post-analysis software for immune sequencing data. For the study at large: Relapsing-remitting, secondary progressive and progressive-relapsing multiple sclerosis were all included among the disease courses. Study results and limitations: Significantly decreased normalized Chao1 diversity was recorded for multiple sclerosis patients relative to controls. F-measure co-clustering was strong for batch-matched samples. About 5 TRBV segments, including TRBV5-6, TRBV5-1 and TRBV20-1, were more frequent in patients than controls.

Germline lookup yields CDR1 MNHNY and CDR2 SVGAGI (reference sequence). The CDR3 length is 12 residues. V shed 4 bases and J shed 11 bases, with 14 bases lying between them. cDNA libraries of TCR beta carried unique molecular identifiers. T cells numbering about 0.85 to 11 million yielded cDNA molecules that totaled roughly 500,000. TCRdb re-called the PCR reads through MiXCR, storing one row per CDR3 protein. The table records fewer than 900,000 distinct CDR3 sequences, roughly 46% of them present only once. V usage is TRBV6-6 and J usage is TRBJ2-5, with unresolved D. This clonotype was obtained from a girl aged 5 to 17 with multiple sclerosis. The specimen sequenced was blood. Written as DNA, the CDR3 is TGTGCCAGCAGTTTGACCCTCAATGAGCAGTACTTC. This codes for CASSLTLNEQYF.